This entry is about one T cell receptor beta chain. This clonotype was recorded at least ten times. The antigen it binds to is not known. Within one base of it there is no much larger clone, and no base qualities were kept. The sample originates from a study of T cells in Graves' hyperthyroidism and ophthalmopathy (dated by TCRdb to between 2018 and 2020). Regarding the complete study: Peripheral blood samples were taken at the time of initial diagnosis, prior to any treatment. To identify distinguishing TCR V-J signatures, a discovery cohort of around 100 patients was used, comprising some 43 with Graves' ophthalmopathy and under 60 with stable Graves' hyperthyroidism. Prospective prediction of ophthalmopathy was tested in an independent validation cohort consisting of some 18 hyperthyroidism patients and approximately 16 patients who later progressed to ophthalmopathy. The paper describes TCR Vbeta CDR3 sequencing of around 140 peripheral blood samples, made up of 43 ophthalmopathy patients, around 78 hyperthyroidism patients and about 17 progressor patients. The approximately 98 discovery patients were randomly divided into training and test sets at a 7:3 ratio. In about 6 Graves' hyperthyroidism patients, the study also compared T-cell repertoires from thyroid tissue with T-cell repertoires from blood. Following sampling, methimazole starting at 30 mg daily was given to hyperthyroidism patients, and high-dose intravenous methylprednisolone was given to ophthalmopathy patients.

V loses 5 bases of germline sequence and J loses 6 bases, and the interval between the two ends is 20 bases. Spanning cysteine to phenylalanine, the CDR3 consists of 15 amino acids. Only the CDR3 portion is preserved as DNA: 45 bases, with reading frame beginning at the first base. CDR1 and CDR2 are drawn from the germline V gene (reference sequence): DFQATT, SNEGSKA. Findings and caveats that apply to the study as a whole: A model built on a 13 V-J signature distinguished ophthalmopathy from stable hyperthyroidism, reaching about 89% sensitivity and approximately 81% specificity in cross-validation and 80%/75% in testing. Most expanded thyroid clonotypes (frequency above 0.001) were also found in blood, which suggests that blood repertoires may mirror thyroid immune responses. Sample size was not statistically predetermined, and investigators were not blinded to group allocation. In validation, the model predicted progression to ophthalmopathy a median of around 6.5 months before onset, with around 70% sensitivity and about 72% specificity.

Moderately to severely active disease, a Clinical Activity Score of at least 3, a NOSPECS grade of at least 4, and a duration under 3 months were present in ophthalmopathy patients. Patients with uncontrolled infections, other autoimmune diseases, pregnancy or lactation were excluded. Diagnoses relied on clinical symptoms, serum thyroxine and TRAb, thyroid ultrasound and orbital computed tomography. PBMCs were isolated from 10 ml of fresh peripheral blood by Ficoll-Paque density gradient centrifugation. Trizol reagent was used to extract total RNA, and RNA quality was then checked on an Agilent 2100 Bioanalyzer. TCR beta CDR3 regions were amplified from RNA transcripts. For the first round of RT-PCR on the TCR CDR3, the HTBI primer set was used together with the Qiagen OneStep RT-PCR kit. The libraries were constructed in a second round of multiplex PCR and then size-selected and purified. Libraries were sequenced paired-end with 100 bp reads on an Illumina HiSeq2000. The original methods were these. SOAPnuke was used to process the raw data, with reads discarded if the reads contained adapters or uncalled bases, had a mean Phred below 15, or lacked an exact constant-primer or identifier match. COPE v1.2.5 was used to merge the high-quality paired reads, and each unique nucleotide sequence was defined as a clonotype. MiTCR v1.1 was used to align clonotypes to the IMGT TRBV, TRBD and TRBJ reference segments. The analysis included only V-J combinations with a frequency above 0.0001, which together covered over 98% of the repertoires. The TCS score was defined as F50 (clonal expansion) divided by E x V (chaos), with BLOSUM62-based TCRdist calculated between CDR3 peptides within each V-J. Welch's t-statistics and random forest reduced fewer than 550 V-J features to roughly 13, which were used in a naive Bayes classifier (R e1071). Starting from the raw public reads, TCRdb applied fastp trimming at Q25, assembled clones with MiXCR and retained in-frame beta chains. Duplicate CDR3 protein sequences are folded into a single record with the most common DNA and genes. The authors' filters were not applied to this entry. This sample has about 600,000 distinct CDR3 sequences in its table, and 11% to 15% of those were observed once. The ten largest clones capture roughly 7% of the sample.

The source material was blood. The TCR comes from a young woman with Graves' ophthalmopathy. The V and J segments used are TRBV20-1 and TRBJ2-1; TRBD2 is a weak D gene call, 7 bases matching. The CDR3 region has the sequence CSAPGGRGRLNEQFF. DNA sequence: TGCAGTGCTCCCGGGGGGCGGGGGCGTCTCAATGAGCAGTTCTTC.